This TCR beta chain is drawn from a study of monozygotic twins with inflammatory bowel disease. TCRdb reanalyzed the 5' RACE reads and collapses them to one entry per CDR3 protein, without DNA. The sample table sets out hundreds of thousands of distinct CDR3 sequences. It was from whole blood, with no T cell sorting, that total RNA was isolated. This TCR was recovered from a human donor with ulcerative colitis or Crohn's disease, or a healthy co-twin of an affected twin (not recorded which). Sequenced input: blood.

The CDR3 here is CASSLYGAGGEKLFF. This chain joins TRBV7-2 and TRBJ1-4; TCRdb picks TRBD1, but there is no DNA to check that call. CDR1 SGHTA and CDR2 FQGNSA come from the germline V gene. The CDR3 runs to 15 residues.